Sequencing of this T cell receptor (beta chain) was carried out in a study of vaccination effects on CD4 cells after COVID-19 (dated 2022 in TCRdb). A note on the overall study: Post-vaccine samples across the study were collected a median of 72 days after the second dose, with a range of 14 to 241. In both COVID-19 convalescent patients and infection-naive vaccine recipients, the study compared SARS-CoV-2 spike-specific CD4+ TCR repertoires from before mRNA vaccination with those from after it. The full study included some 10 COVID-19 convalescent patients and several SARS-CoV-2-naive healthy vaccine recipients. Cultures from other donors in the study were sequenced using the Oncomine TCR Beta short-read assay on an Illumina iSeq 100. Broader findings and caveats from the paper: Both infection-induced and vaccine-induced clones contracted markedly at late post-vaccination timepoints, which is consistent with waning T cell responses. The study was limited by a small number of convalescent patients and lacked early post-infection timepoints. Among healthy vaccine recipients, nearly all vaccine-induced clones were SARS-CoV-2 mono-reactive, and just 1 of 255 was cross-reactive with common cold coronaviruses.

Clipping removes 6 bases from V and 6 bases from J, with 7 as the unmatched junction base count. Reading the germline V gene gives CDR1 MNHEY and CDR2 SVGAGI. The cysteine opens and the phenylalanine closes a CDR3 of 15 amino acids. Only the CDR3 part of the read is kept: 45 bases, read in frame from the first base. Concerning this clone itself: Its antigen remains unidentified. Base quality data are lacking; no much larger clone is found one base away.

The ViraFEST assay stimulated PBMC with viral peptide pools and then used TCR sequencing to identify antigen-specific CD4+ T cell clonotypes by expansion. After less than 13 days of culture, CD4+ T cells were isolated with the EasySep CD4+ T cell isolation kit. Participants received two doses of either the BNT162b2 or the mRNA-1273 mRNA SARS-CoV-2 vaccine. The absence of prior SARS-CoV-2 infection in healthy vaccine recipients was confirmed by negative nucleocapsid antibodies before and after vaccination. Each well held around 2 million PBMC cultured in IMDM containing roughly 5% human AB serum, roughly 9.6 IU/ml IL-2 and gentamicin, along with around 9.4 ug/ml peptides. On days 3 and 7, half of the culture medium was replaced with fresh IL-2-containing medium. Unless otherwise noted, each peptide stimulation condition was cultured in triplicate wells. Using Ficoll-Paque Plus gradient centrifugation, PBMC were separated from whole blood and then either used fresh or cryopreserved at -140C. The overlapping peptide pools covered the spike proteins of SARS-CoV-2 as well as those of the common cold coronaviruses HCoV-NL63, HCoV-OC43 and HCoV-229E. The QIAamp micro DNA kit was used to extract genomic DNA from the cultured CD4+ T cells.

The library was obtained by the immunoSEQ multiplex PCR assay. DNA from the cultured and isolated CD4+ T cells underwent TCR beta CDR3 sequencing. As for the authors' bioinformatics: Non-productive TCR sequences were removed and reads were trimmed to the CDR3 region, keeping CDR3s of at least 7 amino acids. The MANAFEST web app was used to identify antigen-specific clonotypes by comparing expansion in peptide wells with expansion in reference cultures. To count as positive, a clone had to show expansion at FDR<0.05 compared with the reference and with all other wells, an odds ratio above 5, and a frequency above 0.1% in two replicate wells. A clonotype was defined as cross-reactive if the clonotype was significantly expanded both in SARS-CoV-2 spike wells and in at least one common cold coronavirus spike condition. Levenshtein distance calculated with the stringdist R package was used to assess CDR3 similarity, and unrooted trees were constructed with ape in R 3.6.1. As stored in TCRdb, this immuneACCESS dataset retains in-frame rearrangements with V and J assigned. A fraction of the clones does not appear; measured against another copy, unresolved V genes explain less than half of the discrepancy, and the remainder lacks a known reason. Clone size and the V and J calls come from that table; the DNA yielded D and trimming. This sample is represented by tens of thousands of clones; about four fifths of them were singletons. The ten largest make up over 12% of the sample.

This receptor chain uses TRBV6-5 and TRBJ1-4, with TRBD1 matching 10 junction bases. The starting material was CD4+ T cells from PBMCs cultured with HCoV-OC43 spike peptides, obtained after COVID-19 vaccination. The label giving this sample's cell subset or site can be read as: HCoV-OC43 spike overlapping peptide pool stimulation. The TCR sequence derives from a human donor who received a COVID-19 vaccine. The DNA sequence reads TGTGCCAGCAGGCGAACCGGGACAGGGGATGAAAAACTGTTTTTT. Translated, this is CASRRTGTGDEKLFF.